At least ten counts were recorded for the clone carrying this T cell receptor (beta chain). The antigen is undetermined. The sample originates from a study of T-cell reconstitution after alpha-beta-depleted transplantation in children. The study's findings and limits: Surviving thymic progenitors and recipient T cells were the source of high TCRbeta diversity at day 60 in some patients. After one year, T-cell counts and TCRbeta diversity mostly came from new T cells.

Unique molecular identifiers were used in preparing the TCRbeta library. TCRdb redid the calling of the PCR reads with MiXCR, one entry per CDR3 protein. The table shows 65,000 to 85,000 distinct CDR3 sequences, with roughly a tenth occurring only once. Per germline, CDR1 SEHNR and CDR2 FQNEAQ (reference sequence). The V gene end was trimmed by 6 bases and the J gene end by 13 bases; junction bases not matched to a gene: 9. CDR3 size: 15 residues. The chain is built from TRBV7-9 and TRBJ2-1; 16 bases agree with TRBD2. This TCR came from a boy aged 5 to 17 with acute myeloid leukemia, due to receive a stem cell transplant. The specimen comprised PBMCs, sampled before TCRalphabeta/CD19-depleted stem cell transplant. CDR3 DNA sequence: TGTGCCAGCAGTCGGGGACTAGCGGGAGGGCCTAAACAGTTCTTC. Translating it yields CASSRGLAGGPKQFF.